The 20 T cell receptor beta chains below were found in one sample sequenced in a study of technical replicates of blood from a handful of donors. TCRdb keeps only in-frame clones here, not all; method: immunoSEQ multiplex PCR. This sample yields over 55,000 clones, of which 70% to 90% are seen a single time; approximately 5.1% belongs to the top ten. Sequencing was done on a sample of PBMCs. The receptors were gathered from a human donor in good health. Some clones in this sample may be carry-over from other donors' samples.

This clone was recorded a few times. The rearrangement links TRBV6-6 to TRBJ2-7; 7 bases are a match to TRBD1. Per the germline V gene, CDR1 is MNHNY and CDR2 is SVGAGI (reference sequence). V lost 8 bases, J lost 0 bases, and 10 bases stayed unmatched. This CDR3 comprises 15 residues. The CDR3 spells CASSREGASSYEQYF. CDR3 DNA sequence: TGTGCCAGCTCGAGAGAGGGGGCCTCCTCCTACGAGCAGTACTTC.

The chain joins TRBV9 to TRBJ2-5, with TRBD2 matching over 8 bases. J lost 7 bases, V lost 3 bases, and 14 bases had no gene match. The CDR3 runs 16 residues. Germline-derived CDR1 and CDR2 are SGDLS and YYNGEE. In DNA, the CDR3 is TGTGCCAGCAGCGAAGGGGACGGGGGGGCCGCTCCGACCCAGTACTTC. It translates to CASSEGDGGAAPTQYF.

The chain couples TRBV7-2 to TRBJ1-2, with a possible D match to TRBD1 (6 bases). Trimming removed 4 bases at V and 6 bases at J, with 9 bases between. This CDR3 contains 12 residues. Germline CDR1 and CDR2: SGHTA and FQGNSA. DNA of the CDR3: TGTGCCAGCAGCTCCAGGACAGATGGCTACACCTTC. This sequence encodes CASSSRTDGYTF.

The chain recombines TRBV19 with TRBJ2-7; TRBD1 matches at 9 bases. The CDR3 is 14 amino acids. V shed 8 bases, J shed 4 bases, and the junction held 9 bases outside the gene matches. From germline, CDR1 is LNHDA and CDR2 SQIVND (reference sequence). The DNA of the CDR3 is TGTGCCAGTGCCATAGGACAGGGGACGTACGAGCAGTACTTC. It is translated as CASAIGQGTYEQYF.

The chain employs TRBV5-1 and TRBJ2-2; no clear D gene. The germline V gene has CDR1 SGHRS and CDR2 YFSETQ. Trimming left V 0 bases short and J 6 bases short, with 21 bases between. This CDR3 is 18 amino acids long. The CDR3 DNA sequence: TGCGCCAGCAGCTTGGACCTAGATGGTAATCCCCACGCCGGGGAGCTGTTTTTT. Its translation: CASSLDLDGNPHAGELFF. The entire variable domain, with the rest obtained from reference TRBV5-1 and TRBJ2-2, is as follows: KAGVTQTPRYLIKTRGQQVTLSCSPISGHRSVSWYQQTPGQGLQFLFEYFSETQRNKGNFPGRFSGRQFSNSRSEMNVSTLELGDSALYLCASSLDLDGNPHAGELFFGEGSRLTVL.

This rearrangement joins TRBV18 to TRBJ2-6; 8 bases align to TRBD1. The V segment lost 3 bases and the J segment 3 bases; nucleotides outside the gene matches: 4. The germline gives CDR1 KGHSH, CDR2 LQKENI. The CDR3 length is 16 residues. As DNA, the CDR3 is TGTGCCAGCTCACCCCAGGGGGCGCGTGGGGCCAACGTCCTGACTTTC. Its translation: CASSPQGARGANVLTF.

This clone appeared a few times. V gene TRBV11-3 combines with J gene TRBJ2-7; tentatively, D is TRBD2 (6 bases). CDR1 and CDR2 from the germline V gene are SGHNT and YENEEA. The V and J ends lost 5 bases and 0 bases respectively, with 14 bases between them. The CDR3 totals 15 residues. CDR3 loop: CASSRDSSSSYEQYF. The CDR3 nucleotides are TGTGCCAGCAGCCGGGACTCGTCGAGCTCCTACGAGCAGTACTTC.

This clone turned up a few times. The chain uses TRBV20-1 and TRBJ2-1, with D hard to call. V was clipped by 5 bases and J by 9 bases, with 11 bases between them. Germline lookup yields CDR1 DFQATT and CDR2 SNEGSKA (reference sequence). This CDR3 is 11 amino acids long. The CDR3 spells CSAGPEGEQFF. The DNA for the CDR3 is TGCAGTGCTGGGCCGGAAGGTGAGCAGTTCTTC.

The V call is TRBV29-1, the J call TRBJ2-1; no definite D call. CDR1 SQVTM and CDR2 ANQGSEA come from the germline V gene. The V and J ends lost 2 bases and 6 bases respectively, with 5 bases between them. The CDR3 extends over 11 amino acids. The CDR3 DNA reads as TGCAGCGTTGAATGGAGCAATGAGCAGTTCTTC. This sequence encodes CSVEWSNEQFF.

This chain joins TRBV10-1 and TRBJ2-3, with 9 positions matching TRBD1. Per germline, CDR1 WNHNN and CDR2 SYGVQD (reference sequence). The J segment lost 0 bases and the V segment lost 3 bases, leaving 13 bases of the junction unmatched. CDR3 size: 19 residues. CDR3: CASSDQGQGGGSSTDTQYF. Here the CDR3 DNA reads TGCGCCAGCAGTGACCAGGGACAGGGCGGAGGATCTAGCACAGATACGCAGTATTTT.

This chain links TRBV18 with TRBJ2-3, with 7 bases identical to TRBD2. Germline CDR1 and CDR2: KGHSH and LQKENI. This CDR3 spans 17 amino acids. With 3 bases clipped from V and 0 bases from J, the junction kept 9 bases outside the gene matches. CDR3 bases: TGTGCCAGCTCACCTTTGGCTAGCGGAGGTAGCACAGATACGCAGTATTTT. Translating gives CASSPLASGGSTDTQYF.

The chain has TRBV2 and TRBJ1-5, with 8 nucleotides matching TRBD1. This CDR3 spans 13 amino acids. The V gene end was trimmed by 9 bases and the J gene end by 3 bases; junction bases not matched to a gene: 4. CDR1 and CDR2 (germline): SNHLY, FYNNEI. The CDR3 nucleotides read TGTGCCAGTGGGGGACAGGTCAATCAGCCCCAGCATTTT. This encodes CASGGQVNQPQHF.

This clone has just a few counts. DNA for the CDR3: TGTGCCAGCAGTGGGTGGAGGCGGGGGGCAACCTACGAGCAGTACTTC. It yields the protein CASSGWRRGATYEQYF. The rearrangement links TRBV2 to TRBJ2-7; 8 bases agree with TRBD2. Germline V CDR1 and CDR2: SNHLY, FYNNEI. The CDR3 loop spans 16 amino acids. The V gene end was trimmed by 4 bases and the J gene end by 2 bases; junction bases not matched to a gene: 10.

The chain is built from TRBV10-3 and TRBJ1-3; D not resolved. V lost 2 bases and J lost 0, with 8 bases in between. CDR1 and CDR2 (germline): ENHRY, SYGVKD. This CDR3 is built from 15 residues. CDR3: CAISEGGTSGNTIYF. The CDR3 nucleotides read TGTGCCATCAGTGAGGGCGGCACCTCTGGAAACACCATATATTTT.

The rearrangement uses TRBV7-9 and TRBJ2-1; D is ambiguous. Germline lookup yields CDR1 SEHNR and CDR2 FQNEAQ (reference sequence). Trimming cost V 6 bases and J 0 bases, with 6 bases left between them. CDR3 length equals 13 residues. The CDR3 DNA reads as TGTGCCAGCAGGGTCGGCTCCTACAATGAGCAGTTCTTC. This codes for CASRVGSYNEQFF. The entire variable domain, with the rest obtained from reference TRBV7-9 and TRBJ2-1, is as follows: DTGVSQNPRHKITKRGQNVTFRCDPISEHNRLYWYRQTLGQGPEFLTYFQNEAQLEKSRLLSDRFSAERPKGSFSTLEIQRTEQGDSAMYLCASRVGSYNEQFFGPGTRLTVL.

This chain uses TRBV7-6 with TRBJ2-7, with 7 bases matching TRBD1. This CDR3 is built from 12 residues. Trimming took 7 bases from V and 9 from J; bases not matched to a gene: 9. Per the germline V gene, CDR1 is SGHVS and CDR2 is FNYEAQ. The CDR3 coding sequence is TGTGCCAGCATCATTAGGGGGCCATCGCAGTACTTC. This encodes CASIIRGPSQYF.

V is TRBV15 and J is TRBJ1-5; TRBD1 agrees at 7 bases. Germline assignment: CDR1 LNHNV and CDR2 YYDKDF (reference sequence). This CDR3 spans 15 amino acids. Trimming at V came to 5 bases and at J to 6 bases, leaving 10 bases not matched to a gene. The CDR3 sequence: CATSDSEDRTQPQHF. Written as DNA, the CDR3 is TGTGCCACCAGCGATTCCGAGGACAGGACTCAGCCCCAGCATTTT.

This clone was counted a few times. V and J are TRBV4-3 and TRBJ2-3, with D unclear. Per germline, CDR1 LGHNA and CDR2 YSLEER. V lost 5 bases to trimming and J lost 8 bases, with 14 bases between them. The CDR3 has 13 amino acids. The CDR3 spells CASSGALRGTQYF. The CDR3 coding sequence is TGCGCCAGCAGCGGTGCCCTCCGCGGTACGCAGTATTTT.

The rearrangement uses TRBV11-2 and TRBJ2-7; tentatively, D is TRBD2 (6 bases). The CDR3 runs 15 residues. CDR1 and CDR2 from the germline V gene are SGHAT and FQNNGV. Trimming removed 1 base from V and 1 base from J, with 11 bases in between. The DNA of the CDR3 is TGTGCCAGCAGCTTAGGGCTAGCGCCGTCCTACGAGCAGTACTTC. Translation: CASSLGLAPSYEQYF.

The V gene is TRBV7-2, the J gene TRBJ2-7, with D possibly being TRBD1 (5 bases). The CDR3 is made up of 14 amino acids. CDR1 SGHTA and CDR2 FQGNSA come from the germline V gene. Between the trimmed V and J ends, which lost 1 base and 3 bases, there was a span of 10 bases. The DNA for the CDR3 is TGTGCCAGCAGCTTAGACCAGGGATTCTACGAGCAGTACTTC. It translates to CASSLDQGFYEQYF.